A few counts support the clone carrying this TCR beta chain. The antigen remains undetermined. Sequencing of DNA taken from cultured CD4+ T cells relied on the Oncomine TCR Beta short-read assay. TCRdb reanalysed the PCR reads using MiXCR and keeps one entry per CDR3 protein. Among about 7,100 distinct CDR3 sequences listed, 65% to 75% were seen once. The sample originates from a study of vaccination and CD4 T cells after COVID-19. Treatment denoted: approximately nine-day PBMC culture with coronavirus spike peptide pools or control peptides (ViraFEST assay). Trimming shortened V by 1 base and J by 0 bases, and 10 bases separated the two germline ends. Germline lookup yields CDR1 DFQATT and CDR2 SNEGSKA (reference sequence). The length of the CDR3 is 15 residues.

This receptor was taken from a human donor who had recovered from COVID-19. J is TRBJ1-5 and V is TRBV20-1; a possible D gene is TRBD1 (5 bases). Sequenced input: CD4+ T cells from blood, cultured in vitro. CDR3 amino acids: CSARVAQDSNQPQHF. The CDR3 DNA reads TGCAGTGCTAGAGTAGCACAGGATAGCAATCAGCCCCAGCATTTT.